This T cell receptor beta chain stems from a study of T cells in Graves' hyperthyroidism and ophthalmopathy. TCR beta CDR3 region amplification was performed from RNA transcripts. HTBI primers were used for first-round RT-PCR of the TCR CDR3. Using its own MiXCR run on the multiplex PCR reads, TCRdb lists one record per CDR3 protein. This sample has a few hundred thousand distinct CDR3 sequences; approximately 15% occur once, and the top ten carry 5% to 7%. This clonotype was found a few times. This CDR3 comprises 16 residues. V shed 0 bases, J shed 4 bases, and the junction held 8 bases outside the gene matches. Germline loops: CDR1 MNHNS, CDR2 SASEGT.

Sample: blood. The J gene is TRBJ2-7, the V gene TRBV6-1; 8 bases are shared with TRBD1. The clonotype originates from a woman aged 25-40 years with Graves' hyperthyroidism that later progressed to Graves' ophthalmopathy. CDR3 in amino acids: CASSEAATGDPYEQYF. In nucleotides, the CDR3 is TGTGCCAGCAGTGAAGCGGCGACAGGGGATCCGTACGAGCAGTACTTC.